One and the same sample provided the 21 T cell receptor beta chains below, sequenced in a study of regulatory T cells in long-lasting Graves disease. Stated time point: newly diagnosed GD, antithyroid drugs for less than 3 months. PBMC RNA was the source of the TCR library. TCR beta libraries were built with iRepertoire HTBI primers and Arm-PCR of CDR3 regions. A single record per CDR3 protein comes from TCRdb applying MiXCR to the multiplex PCR reads. The sample comprises over 300,000 distinct CDR3 sequences, roughly 15% of which are singletons, and 20% to 25% rests with the top ten. The material sequenced was peripheral blood mononuclear cells (PBMCs), taken at new diagnosis, from a patient treated with antithyroid drugs. These receptors were obtained from a female donor with Graves disease.

This clonotype was counted ten times or more. J is TRBJ1-6 and V is TRBV5-1, with TRBD1 matching 7 bases. This CDR3 has 14 amino acids. CDR1 SGHRS and CDR2 YFSETQ come from the germline V gene. V shed 2 bases, J shed 7 bases, and the junction held 3 bases outside the gene matches. DNA of the CDR3: TGCGCCAGCAGCTTCGGGGACAGCAATTCACCCCTCCACTTT. Protein product: CASSFGDSNSPLHF.

The sample holds many counts of this clonotype. The chain uses TRBV18 and TRBJ2-3, with a possible D match to TRBD2 (5 bases). The CDR3 totals 13 residues. Trimming left V 4 bases short and J 4 bases short, with 9 bases between. Germline-derived CDR1 and CDR2 are KGHSH and LQKENI. The CDR3, as DNA: TGTGCCAGCTCACTGACGGAGGCAGATACGCAGTATTTT. It translates to CASSLTEADTQYF.

This chain connects TRBV11-2 to TRBJ1-4, with 7 bases fitting TRBD1. Germline V gives CDR1 SGHAT, CDR2 FQNNGV. This CDR3 has 18 amino acids. The trim removed 5 bases at V and 2 bases at J, leaving 14 bases unmatched. The CDR3 coding sequence is TGTGCCAGCAGCCGCCTCCCGGGACAGAAGCCGACTAATGAAAAACTGTTTTTT. The encoded protein is CASSRLPGQKPTNEKLFF.

This clonotype was observed many times. The chain links TRBV11-1 to TRBJ1-2; D unclear. V dropped 5 bases and J dropped 7 bases, with 11 bases sitting between them. There are 12 residues in the CDR3. Germline V gene data show CDR1 as SGHAT and CDR2 as FQDESV (reference sequence). The CDR3 sequence is CASSGTTVGYTF. The CDR3 coding sequence is TGTGCCAGCAGCGGTACAACCGTTGGCTACACCTTC.

This clonotype occurred many times. The rearrangement uses TRBV18 and TRBJ2-2; unclear D gene. CDR1 is KGHSH, CDR2 LQKENI, per germline. The V end lost 3 bases, the J end lost 4 bases, and 9 bases lay between the germline ends. The CDR3 totals 14 residues. CDR3 in DNA: TGTGCCAGCTCACCGGACCACTCCACCGGGGAGCTGTTTTTT. It codes for CASSPDHSTGELFF. The full variable domain, completed using reference TRBV18 and TRBJ2-2, is NAGVMQNPRHLVRRRGQEARLRCSPMKGHSHVYWYRQLPEEGLKFMVYLQKENIIDESGMPKERFSAEFPKEGPSILRIQQVVRGDSAAYFCASSPDHSTGELFFGEGSRLTVL.

This clonotype was seen a few times. The gene calls are TRBV19 and TRBJ2-5; D might be TRBD2 (6 bases). V lost 5 bases and J 4 bases, leaving 23 bases between the germline ends. The CDR3 length is 17 residues. Germline CDR1 LNHDA, CDR2 SQIVND (reference sequence). CDR3 in DNA: TGTGCCAGTAGTCTCGGGGGTGCGAATGTCGCCGGAGAGACCCAGTACTTC. Protein product: CASSLGGANVAGETQYF. The full variable domain, completed using reference TRBV19 and TRBJ2-5, is DGGITQSPKYLFRKEGQNVTLSCEQNLNHDAMYWYRQDPGQGLRLIYYSQIVNDFQKGDIAEGYSVSREKKESFPLTVTSAQKNPTAFYLCASSLGGANVAGETQYFGPGTRLLVL.

This clonotype was recorded many times. V usage is TRBV28 and J usage is TRBJ1-2; 9 nucleotides line up with TRBD1. CDR1 is MDHEN, CDR2 SYDVKM, per germline. V shed 5 bases, J shed 7 bases, and the junction held 11 bases outside the gene matches. The CDR3 loop spans 15 amino acids. The CDR3 coding sequence is TGTGCCAGCAGTAATACCGGACAGGGGAAGTCTGGCTACACCTTC. Protein: CASSNTGQGKSGYTF.

The V call is TRBV30, the J call TRBJ1-5; 9 bases agree with TRBD1. J gave up 6 bases and V 2 bases, and 8 bases lay outside the gene matches. The CDR3 is made up of 15 amino acids. The germline gives CDR1 GTSNPN, CDR2 SVGIG (reference sequence). CDR3: CAWSLGTGTFQPQHF. Here the CDR3 DNA reads TGTGCCTGGAGTTTGGGGACAGGGACTTTTCAGCCCCAGCATTTT.

This clonotype was observed at least ten times. The rearrangement joins TRBV3-1 to TRBJ2-1; D remains ambiguous. Germline CDR1 LGHDT, CDR2 YNNKEL (reference sequence). The CDR3 loop spans 13 amino acids. With 0 bases removed from V and 10 bases from J, the gap between germline ends came to 10 bases. CDR3 region: CASSQEAPYEQFF. For the CDR3, the DNA is TGTGCCAGCAGCCAAGAAGCCCCATACGAGCAGTTCTTC.

The gene calls are TRBV7-8 and TRBJ2-5; D is ambiguous. The CDR3 contains 16 residues. V gave up 1 base and J gave up 2 bases, with 14 bases separating them. Per the germline V gene, CDR1 is SGHVS and CDR2 is FQNEAQ. Written as DNA, the CDR3 is TGTGCCAGCAGCTTAGATGCCGCATCCTCACAAGAGACCCAGTACTTC. Translation: CASSLDAASSQETQYF.

The chain is built from TRBV9 and TRBJ2-1, with D perhaps matching TRBD2 (6 bases). Deletions cut 4 bases from V and 9 bases from J, with 20 bases between. The CDR3 totals 15 residues. CDR1 SGDLS and CDR2 YYNGEE come from the germline V gene. The CDR3 sequence is CASSLSGPPGGEQFF. DNA of the CDR3: TGTGCCAGCAGCCTCAGCGGGCCCCCTGGGGGTGAGCAGTTCTTC.

In this sample, this clonotype turned up many times. V and J are TRBV7-3 and TRBJ2-1, with 8 nucleotides matching TRBD1. Germline V gives CDR1 SGHTA, CDR2 FQGTGA. The J segment lost 0 bases and the V segment lost 5 bases, leaving 9 bases of the junction unmatched. The CDR3 is 17 amino acids. CDR3 amino acids: CASSLGQGQSSYNEQFF. The DNA for the CDR3 is TGTGCCAGCAGCCTCGGACAGGGCCAGAGCTCCTACAATGAGCAGTTCTTC.

This chain connects TRBV9 to TRBJ1-2, with D perhaps TRBD1 (5 bases). The CDR3 loop spans 14 amino acids. Per germline, CDR1 SGDLS and CDR2 YYNGEE. Deletions cut 3 bases from V and 8 bases from J, with 17 bases between. The CDR3 DNA reads as TGTGCCAGCAGCGGTGATCGGCAGGGAGAAGGCTACACCTTC. Its translation: CASSGDRQGEGYTF.

In its sample, this clonotype was seen many times. The J gene is TRBJ2-7, the V gene TRBV6-1; TRBD1 aligns across 9 bases. Germline CDR1 and CDR2: MNHNS and SASEGT. This CDR3 spans 16 amino acids. V lost 6 bases and J lost 0; bases outside the gene matches: 9. The CDR3 sequence is CASRSHRDRASYEQYF. CDR3 sequence (DNA): TGTGCCAGCAGGTCCCACCGGGACAGGGCCTCCTACGAGCAGTACTTC.

In this sample, this clonotype turned up many times. The chain employs TRBV7-2 and TRBJ2-7, with 7 bases fitting TRBD1. The trim removed 2 bases at V and 1 base at J, leaving 2 bases unmatched. Germline V gene sequence: CDR1 SGHTA, CDR2 FQGNSA. This CDR3 has 14 amino acids. CDR3 in amino acids: CASSLLTGSYEQYF. The CDR3 nucleotides are TGTGCCAGCAGCTTACTGACAGGGTCCTACGAGCAGTACTTC.

This clonotype was seen many times. The V and J genes are TRBV5-1 and TRBJ2-7, with 8 bases lining up with TRBD2. Germline lookup yields CDR1 SGHRS and CDR2 YFSETQ. The CDR3 covers 15 residues. Trimming at V came to 0 bases and at J to 2 bases, leaving 4 bases not matched to a gene. The CDR3, as DNA: TGCGCCAGCAGCTTGGGACTAGCGCGAGCCTACGAGCAGTACTTC. It yields the protein CASSLGLARAYEQYF.

This clonotype appeared many times. The J gene is TRBJ1-5, the V gene TRBV6-7; D remains unclear. TRBV6-7 is filed as an ORF, its function uncertain. CDR3 size: 14 residues. V was cut by 8 bases and J by 2 bases, with 13 bases left in between. The CDR3 here is CASVEVRRNQPQHF. The CDR3, as DNA: TGTGCCAGCGTTGAAGTCCGGCGCAATCAGCCCCAGCATTTT.

Points on this clonotype: It is likely a read error: a sequence one base away is far more abundant. This chain connects TRBV7-3 to TRBJ1-2; the D is unclear. Germline CDR1 SGHTA, CDR2 FQGTGA. This CDR3 region has 15 residues. The CDR3, as DNA: TGTGCCAGCAGCTTAAGCCAGATGGAGGGTTATGGCTACATCTTC. Translating it yields CASSLSQMEGYGYIF.

This clonotype has a count of ten or more. The V call is TRBV19, the J call TRBJ2-7, with D perhaps being TRBD1 or TRBD2 (5 bases each). CDR1 LNHDA and CDR2 SQIVND come from the germline V gene (reference sequence). Trimming pared 3 bases from V and 2 bases from J, leaving 11 bases between. The CDR3 runs 14 residues. The CDR3: CASSMGTETYEQYF. As DNA, the CDR3 is TGTGCCAGTAGTATGGGGACGGAGACCTACGAGCAGTACTTC.

This clonotype was observed many times. The chain uses TRBV4-3 and TRBJ2-7, with D possibly being TRBD1 or TRBD2 (5 bases each). This CDR3 has 15 amino acids. V dropped 5 bases and J dropped 0 bases, with 14 bases sitting between them. Germline V gene sequence: CDR1 LGHNA, CDR2 YSLEER. CDR3 loop: CASSSYRDGSYEQYF. CDR3 DNA sequence: TGCGCCAGCAGCTCCTATCGGGACGGCTCCTACGAGCAGTACTTC.

This clonotype was seen many times. The chain uses TRBV11-3 and TRBJ2-1, with 7 bases matching TRBD2. The ends lost 5 bases at V and 5 bases at J; junction bases unmatched: 18. The germline V gene encodes CDR1 SGHNT and CDR2 YENEEA. The CDR3 loop spans 18 amino acids. The CDR3 DNA is TGTGCCAGCAGCCCGTCGCCATGGGACTACAAAACTGACAATGAGCAGTTCTTC. It specifies CASSPSPWDYKTDNEQFF.